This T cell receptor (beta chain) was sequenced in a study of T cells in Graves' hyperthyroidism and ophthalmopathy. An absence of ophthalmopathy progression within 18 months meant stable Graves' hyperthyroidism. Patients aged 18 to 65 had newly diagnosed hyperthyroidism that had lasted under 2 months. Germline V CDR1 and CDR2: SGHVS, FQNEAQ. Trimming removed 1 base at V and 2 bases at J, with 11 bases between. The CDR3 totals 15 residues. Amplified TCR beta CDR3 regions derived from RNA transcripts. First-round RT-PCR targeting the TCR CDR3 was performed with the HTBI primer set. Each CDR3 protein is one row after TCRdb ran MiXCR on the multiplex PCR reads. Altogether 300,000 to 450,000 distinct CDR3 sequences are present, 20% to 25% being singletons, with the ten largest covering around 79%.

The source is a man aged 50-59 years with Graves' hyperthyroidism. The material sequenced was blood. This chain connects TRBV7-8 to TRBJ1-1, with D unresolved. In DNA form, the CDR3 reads TGTGCCAGCAGCTTAGGACATTCGGGAAACACTGAAGCTTTCTTT. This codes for CASSLGHSGNTEAFF.